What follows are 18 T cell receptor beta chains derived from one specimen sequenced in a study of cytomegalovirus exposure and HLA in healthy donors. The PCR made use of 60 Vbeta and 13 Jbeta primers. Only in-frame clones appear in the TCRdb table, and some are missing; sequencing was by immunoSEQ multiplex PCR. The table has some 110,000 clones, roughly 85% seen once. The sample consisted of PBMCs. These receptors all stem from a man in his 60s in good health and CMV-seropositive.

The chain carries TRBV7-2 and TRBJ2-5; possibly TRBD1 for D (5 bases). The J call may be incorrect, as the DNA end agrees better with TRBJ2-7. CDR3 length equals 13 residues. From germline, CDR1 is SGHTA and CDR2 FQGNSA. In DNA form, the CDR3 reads TGTGCCAGCAGCTCAAGAGGTAGGGGCGAGCAGTACTTC. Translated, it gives CASSSRGRGEQYF.

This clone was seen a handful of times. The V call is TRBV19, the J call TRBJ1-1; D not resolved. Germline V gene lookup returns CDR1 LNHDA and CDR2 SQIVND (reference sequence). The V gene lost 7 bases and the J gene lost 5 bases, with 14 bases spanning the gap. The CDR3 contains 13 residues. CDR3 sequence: CASKERAGTEAFF. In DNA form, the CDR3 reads TGTGCCAGTAAGGAGCGAGCCGGAACTGAAGCTTTCTTT.

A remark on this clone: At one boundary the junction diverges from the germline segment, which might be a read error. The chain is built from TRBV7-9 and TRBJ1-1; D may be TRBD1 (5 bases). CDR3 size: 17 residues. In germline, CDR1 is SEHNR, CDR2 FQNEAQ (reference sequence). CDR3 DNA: TGTTCCAGCAGCTTATCTCGCCCCAGGGAGGCCTGGTCTGAAGCTTTCTTT. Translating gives CSSSLSRPREAWSEAFF.

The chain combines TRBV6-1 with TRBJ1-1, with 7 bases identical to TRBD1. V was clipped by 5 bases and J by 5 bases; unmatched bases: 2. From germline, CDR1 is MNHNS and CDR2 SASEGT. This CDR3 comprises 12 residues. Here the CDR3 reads CASSTTGTEAFF. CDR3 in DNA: TGTGCCAGCAGTACGACAGGGACTGAAGCTTTCTTT.

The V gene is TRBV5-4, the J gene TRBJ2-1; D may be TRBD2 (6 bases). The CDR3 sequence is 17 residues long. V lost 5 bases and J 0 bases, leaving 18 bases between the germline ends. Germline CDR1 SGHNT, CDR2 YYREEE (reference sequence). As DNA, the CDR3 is TGTGCCAGCAGGGAGGGTCCGGGCCAAAGCTCCTACAATGAGCAGTTCTTC. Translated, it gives CASREGPGQSSYNEQFF.

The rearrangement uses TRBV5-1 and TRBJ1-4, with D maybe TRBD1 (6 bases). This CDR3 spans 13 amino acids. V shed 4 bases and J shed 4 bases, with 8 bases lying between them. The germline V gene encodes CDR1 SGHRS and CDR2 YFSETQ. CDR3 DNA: TGCGCCAGCAGCCAACAGGGTAATGAAAAACTGTTTTTT. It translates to CASSQQGNEKLFF.

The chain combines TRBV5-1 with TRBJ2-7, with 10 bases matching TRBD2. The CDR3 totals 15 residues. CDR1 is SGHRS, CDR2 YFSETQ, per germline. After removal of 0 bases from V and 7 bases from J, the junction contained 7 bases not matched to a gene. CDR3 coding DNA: TGCGCCAGCAGCTTGGTAGCGGGGGGAGAGGGTGAGCAGTACTTC. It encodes CASSLVAGGEGEQYF.

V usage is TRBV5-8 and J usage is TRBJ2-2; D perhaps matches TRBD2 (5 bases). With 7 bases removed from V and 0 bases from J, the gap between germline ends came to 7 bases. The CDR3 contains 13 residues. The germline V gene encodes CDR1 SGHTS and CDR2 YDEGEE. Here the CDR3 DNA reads TGTGCCAGCCGGGATCCGAACACCGGGGAGCTGTTTTTT. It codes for CASRDPNTGELFF.

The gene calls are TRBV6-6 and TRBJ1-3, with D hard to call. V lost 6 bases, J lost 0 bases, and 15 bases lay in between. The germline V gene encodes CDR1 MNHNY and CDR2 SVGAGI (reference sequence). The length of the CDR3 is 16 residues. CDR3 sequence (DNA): TGTGCCAGCAGCCTGGAGGACCCTTCCTCTGGAAACACCATATATTTT. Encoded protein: CASSLEDPSSGNTIYF.

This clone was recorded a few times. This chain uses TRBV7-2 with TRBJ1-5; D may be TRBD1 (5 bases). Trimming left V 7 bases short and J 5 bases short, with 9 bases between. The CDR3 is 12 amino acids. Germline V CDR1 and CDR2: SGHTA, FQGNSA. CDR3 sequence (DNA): TGTGCCAGCACTTCAGGGTATCAGCCCCAGCATTTT. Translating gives CASTSGYQPQHF.

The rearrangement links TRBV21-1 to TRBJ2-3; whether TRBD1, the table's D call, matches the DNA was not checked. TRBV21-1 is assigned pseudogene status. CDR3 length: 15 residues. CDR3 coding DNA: TGTGCCAGCAGCAAAGTCGACAGCCTCACAGATACGCAGTATTTT. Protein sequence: CASSKVDSLTDTQYF.

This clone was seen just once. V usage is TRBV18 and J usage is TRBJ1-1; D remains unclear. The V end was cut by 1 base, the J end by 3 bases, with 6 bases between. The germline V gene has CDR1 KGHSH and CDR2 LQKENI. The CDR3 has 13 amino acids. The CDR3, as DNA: TGTGCCAGCTCACCACAAACAGACACTGAAGCTTTCTTT. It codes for CASSPQTDTEAFF.

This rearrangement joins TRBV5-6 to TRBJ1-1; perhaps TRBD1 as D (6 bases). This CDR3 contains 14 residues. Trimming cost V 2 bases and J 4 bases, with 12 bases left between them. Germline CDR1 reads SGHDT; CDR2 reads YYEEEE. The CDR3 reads CASSFPRGSTEAFF. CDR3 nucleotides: TGTGCCAGCAGCTTTCCCAGGGGATCCACTGAAGCTTTCTTT.

CDR3 DNA sequence: TGTGCCAGCAGCCCGAGCAACCAGGGGACTGAAGCTTTCTTT. This gives the protein CASSPSNQGTEAFF. The J gene is TRBJ1-1, the V gene TRBV7-9; D possibly corresponds to TRBD1 (6 bases). Per germline, CDR1 SEHNR and CDR2 FQNEAQ (reference sequence). This CDR3 spans 14 amino acids. The V gene lost 5 bases and the J gene lost 5 bases, with 15 bases spanning the gap.

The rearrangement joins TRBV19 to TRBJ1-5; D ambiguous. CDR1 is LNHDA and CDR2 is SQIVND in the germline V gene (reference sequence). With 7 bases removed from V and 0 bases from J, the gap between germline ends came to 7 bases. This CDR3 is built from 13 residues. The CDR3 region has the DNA TGTGCCAGTACCTACGGTAGCAATCAGCCCCAGCATTTT. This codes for CASTYGSNQPQHF.

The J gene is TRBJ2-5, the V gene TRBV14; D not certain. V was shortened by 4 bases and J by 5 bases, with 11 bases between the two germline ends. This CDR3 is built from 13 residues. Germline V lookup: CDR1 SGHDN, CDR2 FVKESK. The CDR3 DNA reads TGTGCCAGCAGCCCCCTTATGCGGGAGACCCAGTACTTC. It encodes CASSPLMRETQYF.

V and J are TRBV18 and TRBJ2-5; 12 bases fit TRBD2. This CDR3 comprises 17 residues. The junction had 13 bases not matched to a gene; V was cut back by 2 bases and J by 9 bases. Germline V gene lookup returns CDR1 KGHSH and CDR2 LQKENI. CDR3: CASSPSGLAGTPLSQYF. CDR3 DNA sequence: TGTGCCAGCTCACCATCTGGACTAGCGGGGACCCCATTGTCCCAGTACTTC. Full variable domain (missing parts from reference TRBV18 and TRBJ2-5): NAGVMQNPRHLVRRRGQEARLRCSPMKGHSHVYWYRQLPEEGLKFMVYLQKENIIDESGMPKERFSAEFPKEGPSILRIQQVVRGDSAAYFCASSPSGLAGTPLSQYFGPGTRLLVL.

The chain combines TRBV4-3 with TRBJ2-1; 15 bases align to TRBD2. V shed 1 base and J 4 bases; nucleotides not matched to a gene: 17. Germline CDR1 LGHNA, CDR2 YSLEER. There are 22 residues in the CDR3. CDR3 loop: CASSQALGLAGGVGVGYNEQFF. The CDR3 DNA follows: TGCGCCAGCAGCCAAGCCTTGGGACTAGCGGGGGGAGTAGGTGTGGGGTACAATGAGCAGTTCTTC.